Here is one TCR beta chain with its context. Other DNA sequences in the same sample also yield this CDR3. Original methodology: For nucleated cells, counts were estimated from reference gene primer amplification. Measured with immunoSEQ multiplex PCR; TCRdb has only the in-frame clones, and not every one. Clone size and V and J calls were adopted from that table, with D and trimming inferred from the DNA. Of under 450,000 clones detected, about 90% appear once; the ten largest clones hold 1% to 1.5%. The data stem from a study of blood T cell repertoires in COVID-19. Donors in Cohort 3 who had recovered were those with two negative PCRs, healthcare professional clearance, or resolution of their symptoms. This receptor was identified in a young man who had recovered from COVID-19. What was sequenced was PBMCs or T cells enriched from blood (not recorded which).

This CDR3 is CASSPGHSEVYGYTF. Here the CDR3 DNA reads TGTGCCAGCTCACCGGGTCACAGTGAAGTCTATGGCTACACCTTC. The chain employs TRBV18 and TRBJ1-2, with unresolved D. The V gene's germline CDR1 is KGHSH and CDR2 LQKENI. This CDR3 comprises 15 residues. Trimming left V 3 bases short and J 4 bases short, with 15 bases between.